This record looks at one T cell receptor (beta chain) sequence and its context. This record belongs to a study of blood T cell repertoires in COVID-19. The germline V gene encodes CDR1 MNHNY and CDR2 SVGAGI (reference sequence). The V segment lost 6 bases and the J segment 7 bases; nucleotides outside the gene matches: 9. CDR3 length: 13 amino acids. Produced via immunoSEQ multiplex PCR; TCRdb's table is partial and in-frame only. The sample consists of 200,000 to 250,000 clones, around 89% of them appearing once. The study drew participants aged roughly 18 to 95 years from approximately 25 US areas. The J gene is TRBJ2-7, the V gene TRBV6-6, with 7 bases fitting TRBD2. The TCR comes from a woman aged 30 to 39 who had recovered from COVID-19. Sequenced sample: PBMCs or T cells enriched from blood (not recorded which). The DNA for the CDR3 is TGTGCCAGCAGGGAGACTAGCTACGGGGAGCAGTACTTC. Translation gives CASRETSYGEQYF.